This T cell receptor beta chain was captured by sequencing in a study of blood T cell repertoires in COVID-19. Study-level background: The United States, Italy and Spain provided the acute and convalescent COVID-19 samples. The analysed material was cDNA or gDNA that came from T cells, B-cell-depleted T cells, or PBMCs.

Germline V gives CDR1 SGDLS, CDR2 YYNGEE. CDR3 length: 15 amino acids. Germline trimming cut 0 bases from V and 4 bases from J; bases unmatched to any gene: 5. Per the authors' pipeline: Counts of nucleated cells, estimated from reference gene primer amplification, were obtained. The data were produced by immunoSEQ multiplex PCR, yet TCRdb's version contains in-frame clones alone and is incomplete. D and trimming were read from the DNA, whereas the V and J calls and clone size are those reported in that table. The table has around 260,000 clones, about 89% seen once. The chain is built from TRBV9 and TRBJ1-2; 8 bases agree with TRBD1. The sequencing sample was made of peripheral blood. The TCR was taken from a woman aged 45-65 years with acute or convalescent COVID-19. Here the CDR3 reads CASSVGTGGLYGYTF. The CDR3 DNA reads TGTGCCAGCAGCGTAGGTACAGGGGGTCTCTATGGCTACACCTTC.